These 30 T cell receptor beta chains share one sample of origin, sequenced in a study of cytomegalovirus exposure and HLA in healthy donors (dated by TCRdb to 2017 to 2019). Libraries were constructed by the immunoSEQ multiplex PCR assay. A mixture of 60 forward primers for TCR Vbeta segments and 13 reverse primers for TCR Jbeta segments was used in the multiplex PCR. Entries here come from immuneACCESS through TCRdb and include only in-frame sequences with V and J called. Some clones fail to appear in such tables; in the studies checked, an unresolved V gene covers under half of the shortfall, and the cause of the remainder is unknown. The sample data list about 130,000 clones, and more than 60% of these were observed just once. The ten biggest clones cover less than 15% of the sample. Input material: PBMCs. These TCRs come from a woman aged 60-75 years in good health and CMV-seropositive.

The genes are TRBV14 and TRBJ1-1; D is perhaps TRBD1 (5 bases). Deletions cut 1 base from V and 7 bases from J, with 7 bases between. The germline V gene has CDR1 SGHDN and CDR2 FVKESK. The CDR3 covers 12 residues. In DNA form, the CDR3 reads TGTGCCAGCAGCCAAGTGGGACTTGAAGCTTTCTTT. Translating gives CASSQVGLEAFF.

The chain is built from TRBV19 and TRBJ1-5, with D unclear. The germline V gene encodes CDR1 LNHDA and CDR2 SQIVND (reference sequence). V lost 2 bases and J 8 bases, leaving 13 bases between the germline ends. The CDR3 loop spans 14 amino acids. The CDR3 reads CASSISEGRKPQHF. In nucleotides, the CDR3 is TGTGCCAGTAGTATATCGGAGGGAAGAAAGCCCCAGCATTTT.

V and J are TRBV15 and TRBJ2-7; perhaps TRBD1 as D (6 bases). The CDR3 covers 18 residues. Trimming left V 3 bases short and J 0 bases short, with 21 bases between. Germline assignment: CDR1 LNHNV and CDR2 YYDKDF (reference sequence). The CDR3 is CATSRERLRQDPSYEQYF. CDR3 in DNA: TGTGCCACCAGCAGGGAACGTTTACGACAGGACCCCTCCTACGAGCAGTACTTC.

The chain links TRBV4-1 to TRBJ2-1; 10 nucleotides align to TRBD2. The V and J ends lost 5 bases and 1 base, in that order; junction bases with no gene match: 2. This CDR3 is built from 15 residues. Per germline, CDR1 MGHRA and CDR2 YSYEKL. CDR3 sequence reads: CASSSSGGSYNEQFF. CDR3 nucleotides: TGCGCCAGCAGCTCTAGCGGGGGATCCTACAATGAGCAGTTCTTC.

The V call is TRBV28, the J call TRBJ1-2; the match to TRBD1 covers 8 bases. Losses at the gene ends were 3 bases for V and 4 bases for J; bases not matched to a gene: 4. The CDR3 loop spans 14 amino acids. From germline, CDR1 is MDHEN and CDR2 SYDVKM. In DNA, the CDR3 is TGTGCCAGCAGTTTCGCGACAGGGGTCTATGGCTACACCTTC. Encoded protein: CASSFATGVYGYTF.

J is TRBJ2-7 and V is TRBV7-2; the match to TRBD1 covers 8 bases. Germline V gives CDR1 SGHTA, CDR2 FQGNSA. This CDR3 spans 13 amino acids. V lost 5 bases and J lost 3; bases outside the gene matches: 3. CDR3 amino acids: CASSHTGGYEQYF. For the CDR3, the DNA is TGTGCCAGCAGCCACACAGGGGGCTACGAGCAGTACTTC.

The rearrangement links TRBV5-1 to TRBJ2-1, with TRBD2 identical over 7 bases. The CDR3 totals 16 residues. Germline values: CDR1 SGHRS, CDR2 YFSETQ. The junction had 7 bases not matched to a gene; V was cut back by 4 bases and J by 0 bases. This chain's CDR3 is CASSTWEGSSYNEQFF. DNA for the CDR3: TGCGCCAGCAGCACCTGGGAGGGCAGCTCCTACAATGAGCAGTTCTTC.

This clone was observed a few times. The chain couples TRBV9 to TRBJ2-7; the D gene is possibly TRBD1 (7 bases). There are 14 residues in the CDR3. Deletions cut 3 bases from V and 3 bases from J, with 13 bases between. The germline V gene encodes CDR1 SGDLS and CDR2 YYNGEE. This chain's CDR3 is CASSGGQEGYEQYF. The CDR3 nucleotides are TGTGCCAGCAGCGGTGGACAGGAGGGCTACGAGCAGTACTTC.

The chain carries TRBV5-4 and TRBJ2-1; 8 nucleotides match TRBD2. After removal of 0 bases from V and 4 bases from J, the junction contained 3 bases not matched to a gene. The length of the CDR3 is 15 residues. Germline V gene lookup returns CDR1 SGHNT and CDR2 YYREEE (reference sequence). In DNA form, the CDR3 reads TGTGCCAGCAGCTTGGTGGCGGGAGGTTACAATGAGCAGTTCTTC. Encoded protein: CASSLVAGGYNEQFF.

The chain links TRBV5-1 to TRBJ1-4; 7 bases are a match to TRBD1. V shed 4 bases and J 8 bases; nucleotides not matched to a gene: 8. In germline, CDR1 is SGHRS, CDR2 YFSETQ. The CDR3 totals 14 residues. The CDR3 DNA reads as TGCGCCAGCAGCCAACAGGGGAGTTTGGAAAAACTGTTTTTT. Translation gives CASSQQGSLEKLFF.

The J gene is TRBJ2-7, the V gene TRBV27, with 9 nucleotides matching TRBD1. Germline values: CDR1 MNHEY, CDR2 SMNVEV (reference sequence). The CDR3 spans 14 residues. Trimming removed 6 bases from V and 6 bases from J; junction bases left unmatched: 9. This chain's CDR3 is CASSLQGARGEQYF. Here the CDR3 DNA reads TGTGCCAGCAGCCTACAGGGGGCTCGGGGCGAGCAGTACTTC.

The chain carries TRBV5-5 and TRBJ1-6, with D unclear. Germline CDR1 reads SGHKS; CDR2 reads YYEKEE (reference sequence). V lost 4 bases to trimming and J lost 0 bases, with 11 bases between them. CDR3 length: 16 amino acids. In DNA, the CDR3 is TGTGCCAGCAGCATTACAGAGAGCTCCTATAATTCACCCCTCCACTTT. Residues: CASSITESSYNSPLHF.

The CDR3 DNA reads TGTGCCAGCAGCGACCAGGGACAGGCGAGAGCTTTCTTT. Residues: CASSDQGQARAFF. The gene calls are TRBV7-9 and TRBJ1-1; 8 bases align to TRBD1. The germline CDR1 and CDR2 sequences are SEHNR and FQNEAQ (reference sequence). This CDR3 has 13 amino acids. V dropped 5 bases and J dropped 10; count of bases not matched to a gene: 9.

This chain joins TRBV30 and TRBJ2-1; D is possibly TRBD2 (6 bases). V lost 8 bases and J 0 bases, leaving 14 bases between the germline ends. Germline CDR1 reads GTSNPN; CDR2 reads SVGIG (reference sequence). CDR3 length equals 14 residues. In nucleotides, the CDR3 is TGTGCCGGCGGGACCATAAGCTCCTACAATGAGCAGTTCTTC. It codes for CAGGTISSYNEQFF. The complete variable domain, with remaining parts taken from reference TRBV30 and TRBJ2-1, reads SQTIHQWPATLVQPVGSPLSLECTVEGTSNPNLYWYRQAAGRGLQLLFYSVGIGQISSEVPQNLSASRPQDRQFILSSKKLLLSDSGFYLCAGGTISSYNEQFFGPGTRLTVL.

V gene TRBV7-2 combines with J gene TRBJ2-3; 8 positions match TRBD2. This CDR3 contains 18 residues. Germline V lookup: CDR1 SGHTA, CDR2 FQGNSA. Losses at the gene ends were 1 base for V and 2 bases for J; bases not matched to a gene: 11. The CDR3 DNA reads TGTGCCAGCAGCTTAGGCCCCCTAAAGCGGGGGTACACAGATACGCAGTATTTT. Its protein is CASSLGPLKRGYTDTQYF.

V gene TRBV4-1 combines with J gene TRBJ1-5; D might be TRBD1 (5 bases). Germline values: CDR1 MGHRA, CDR2 YSYEKL. V lost 3 bases and J 3 bases, leaving 12 bases between the germline ends. The CDR3 runs 15 residues. The CDR3 sequence is CASSHVDTNNQPQHF. CDR3 coding DNA: TGCGCCAGCAGCCACGTGGACACGAACAATCAGCCCCAGCATTTT.

Only a few counts were recorded for this clone. This specimen includes other DNA sequences encoding the same CDR3. The V call is TRBV30, the J call TRBJ2-7; no clear D. This CDR3 region has 15 residues. Germline V gene sequence: CDR1 GTSNPN, CDR2 SVGIG (reference sequence). The V end lost 0 bases, the J end lost 2 bases, and 14 bases lay between the germline ends. As DNA, the CDR3 is TGTGCCTGGAGTGTTGGTGCCGCAGGTACCTACGAGCAGTACTTC. It specifies CAWSVGAAGTYEQYF.

Only a few counts were recorded for this clone. The chain recombines TRBV4-1 with TRBJ2-5; 9 positions match TRBD2. Germline trimming cut 1 base from V and 5 bases from J; bases unmatched to any gene: 5. The CDR3 runs to 15 residues. CDR1 MGHRA and CDR2 YSYEKL come from the germline V gene. The CDR3 loop reads CASSQGGGGLETQYF. Here the CDR3 DNA reads TGCGCCAGCAGCCAAGGCGGGGGGGGCTTGGAGACCCAGTACTTC.

This chain connects TRBV7-2 to TRBJ2-3; no firm D call. V was trimmed by 5 bases and J by 6 bases, leaving 9 bases between them. This CDR3 has 12 amino acids. Per the germline V gene, CDR1 is SGHTA and CDR2 is FQGNSA. In DNA, the CDR3 is TGTGCCAGCAGCCCTTCTATGGATACGCAGTATTTT. This encodes CASSPSMDTQYF.

This clone was seen just once. The rearrangement links TRBV6-4 to TRBJ2-7; 7 positions agree with TRBD1. Looked up from germline, CDR1 is MRHNA and CDR2 is SNTAGT. The CDR3 runs 12 residues. V shed 8 bases, J shed 6 bases, and the junction held 7 bases outside the gene matches. The CDR3: CASGLTGSEQYF. CDR3 bases: TGTGCCAGCGGACTGACAGGGAGCGAGCAGTACTTC.

J is TRBJ2-3 and V is TRBV5-1; 7 positions match TRBD1. V was clipped by 0 bases and J by 5 bases; unmatched bases: 9. The CDR3 spans 16 residues. Per germline, CDR1 SGHRS and CDR2 YFSETQ. This CDR3 reads CASSLGQGRGGDTQYF. In DNA, the CDR3 is TGCGCCAGCAGCTTGGGACAGGGCCGTGGGGGAGATACGCAGTATTTT.

V is TRBV29-1 and J is TRBJ2-6, with 9 bases aligning to TRBD1. Trimming at V came to 6 bases and at J to 2 bases, leaving 5 bases not matched to a gene. CDR1 and CDR2 from the germline V gene are SQVTM and ANQGSEA. The CDR3 extends over 15 amino acids. The CDR3 protein is CSVSTGGTGANVLTF. In DNA form, the CDR3 reads TGCAGCGTGTCGACAGGGGGGACTGGGGCCAACGTCCTGACTTTC.

The chain carries TRBV6-6 and TRBJ2-7, with 8 bases matching TRBD2. The CDR3 contains 16 residues. V shed 6 bases and J 2 bases; nucleotides not matched to a gene: 12. CDR1 and CDR2 (germline): MNHNY, SVGAGI (reference sequence). In DNA form, the CDR3 reads TGTGCCAGCAGCCAAGTAGTAGCGGGATGGGCCTACGAGCAGTACTTC. It yields the protein CASSQVVAGWAYEQYF.

By sample share, this clone is medium-sized. The chain links TRBV7-3 to TRBJ2-1; TRBD2 matches 7 bases. CDR1 and CDR2 from the germline V gene are SGHTA and FQGTGA. Trimming took 5 bases from V and 5 from J; bases not matched to a gene: 12. The CDR3 has 16 residues. The CDR3 coding sequence is TGTGCCAGCAGCAAAATGGGAGGGACTCTCGACAATGAGCAGTTCTTC. This encodes CASSKMGGTLDNEQFF.

Here the CDR3 DNA reads TGTGCCAGCAGCTTACCCCCAGGGCTAGGGAACACTGAAGCTTTCTTT. It specifies CASSLPPGLGNTEAFF. The chain links TRBV5-4 to TRBJ1-1; D might be TRBD1 (5 bases). The CDR3 contains 16 residues. V was trimmed by 2 bases and J by 1 base, leaving 15 bases between them. In germline, CDR1 is SGHNT, CDR2 YYREEE (reference sequence).

The V and J genes are TRBV4-1 and TRBJ1-3; 9 nucleotides align to TRBD1. CDR3 length equals 15 residues. Germline trimming cut 2 bases from V and 2 bases from J; bases unmatched to any gene: 1. From germline, CDR1 is MGHRA and CDR2 YSYEKL. CDR3 sequence (DNA): TGCGCCAGCAGCCAAACAGGGGGCGCTGGAAACACCATATATTTT. This encodes CASSQTGGAGNTIYF.

This rearrangement joins TRBV4-2 to TRBJ2-7; the match to TRBD2 covers 7 bases. Germline CDR1 reads LGHNA; CDR2 reads YNFKEQ. Trimming took 0 bases from V and 0 from J; bases not matched to a gene: 11. The CDR3 has 18 amino acids. DNA for the CDR3: TGTGCCAGCAGCCAAGATTACGGAGCGGGGCCAAGCTCCTACGAGCAGTACTTC. It codes for CASSQDYGAGPSSYEQYF.

This sequence joins TRBV5-1 and TRBJ1-6; D is unresolved. V was clipped by 0 bases and J by 10 bases, with 11 bases between them. The CDR3 length is 14 residues. Per germline, CDR1 SGHRS and CDR2 YFSETQ. CDR3: CASSLGQVWSPLHF. In DNA form, the CDR3 reads TGCGCCAGCAGCTTGGGCCAGGTTTGGTCACCCCTCCACTTT.

The chain employs TRBV11-2 and TRBJ1-4; 7 bases fit TRBD1. This CDR3 spans 17 amino acids. In germline, CDR1 is SGHAT, CDR2 FQNNGV. Trimming cost V 2 bases and J 1 base; bases outside gene matches: 7. The CDR3 DNA reads TGTGCCAGCAGCTTAAACAACAGGGGAGGAACTAATGAAAAACTGTTTTTT. It is translated as CASSLNNRGGTNEKLFF. The variable domain in full, with the rest retrieved from reference TRBV11-2 and TRBJ1-4, is EAGVAQSPRYKIIEKRQSVAFWCNPISGHATLYWYQQILGQGPKLLIQFQNNGVVDDSQLPKDRFSAERLKGVDSTLKIQPAKLEDSAVYLCASSLNNRGGTNEKLFFGSGTQLSVL.

This chain links TRBV4-1 with TRBJ1-1; 9 positions agree with TRBD1. The length of the CDR3 is 15 residues. J lost 1 base, V lost 4 bases, and 4 bases had no gene match. CDR1 and CDR2 from the germline V gene are MGHRA and YSYEKL. In DNA form, the CDR3 reads TGCGCCAGCAGCCCGGGACAGGGCCCGAACACTGAAGCTTTCTTT. Residues: CASSPGQGPNTEAFF.